The source of this T cell receptor (beta chain) is a study of CD4 T cells in relation to SARS-CoV-2 and coronaviruses. Study as a whole: PBMCs were cultured with antigen for roughly 11 days before TCR beta sequencing.

Using immunoSEQ multiplex PCR, the repertoire was profiled, and TCRdb retains in-frame clones only, with some absent. The table lists about 24,000 clones, about 70% of them singletons, with more than 12% in the top ten. The CDR3 contains 15 residues. Germline lookup yields CDR1 MRHNA and CDR2 SNTAGT. V trimming: 2 bases; J trimming: 2 bases; junction bases outside the gene matches: 2. Before the COVID-19 pandemic, during about 2010-2018, CD4+ T cells were taken from unexposed donors. CD4+ T cells were isolated from the cells after around eleven days of culture. Roughly 2 million PBMCs per well were cultured with roughly 10 IU/ml IL-2. On days 3 and 7, cultures got half fresh IL-2 medium. With regard to this clone: Its antigen is as yet unknown.

Sequencing was done on a sample of CD4+ T cells from PBMCs, cultured in vitro. The genes are TRBV6-4 and TRBJ2-3, with 9 bases aligning to TRBD2. The clonotype was recovered from a human donor in good health. The CDR3 nucleotides read TGTGCCAGCAGTGACGGCGGGGGGGCCACAGATACGCAGTATTTT. Translated, it gives CASSDGGGATDTQYF.